Given below is one T cell receptor beta chain in context. What it recognizes is unknown. Donors in the study were healthy people who gave bone marrow. The PCR used 60 Vbeta and 13 Jbeta primers. Data came from immunoSEQ multiplex PCR; TCRdb stores just in-frame clones and leaves some out. The sample has approximately 150,000 clones, 76% seen once. This sample stems from a study of cytomegalovirus exposure and HLA in healthy donors. Whole-study findings and limits: TCR beta chain V- and J-gene trimming was linked, in a later analysis, to a missense variant in DCLRE1C. Cytomegalovirus association was assigned to approximately 160 TCR beta chains.

V gave up 4 bases and J gave up 6 bases, with 12 bases separating them. The V gene's germline CDR1 is SEHNR and CDR2 FQNEAQ (reference sequence). The CDR3 covers 13 residues. The sample taken for sequencing was PBMCs. The sequence was collected from a woman aged 40 to 50 in good health and CMV-seronegative. The chain employs TRBV7-9 and TRBJ1-2; a weak D match, TRBD1 (6 bases). The CDR3 is CASSSGTFHGYTF. The DNA for the CDR3 is TGTGCCAGCAGCTCCGGGACATTTCATGGCTACACCTTC.